This TCR beta chain was documented in a study of blood T cell repertoires in COVID-19. Study in general: Material from acute and convalescent COVID-19 was sourced from the United States, Italy and Spain. The analysed material was cDNA or gDNA that came from T cells, B-cell-depleted T cells, or PBMCs.

Clones were sequenced by immunoSEQ multiplex PCR, and TCRdb holds only the in-frame ones, with some missing. The sample lists tens of thousands of clones; under 90% were seen once. This CDR3 has 14 amino acids. V lost 1 base and J lost 8, with 14 bases in between. Per germline, CDR1 SGHAT and CDR2 FQNNGV. This clonotype was sampled from a woman in her 70s with acute or convalescent COVID-19. The sample was peripheral blood. This rearrangement joins TRBV11-2 to TRBJ1-2; tentatively, D is TRBD1 (5 bases). CDR3 region: CASSLGAGSLGYTF. The CDR3 DNA reads TGTGCCAGCAGCTTAGGGGCAGGGTCTCTCGGCTACACCTTC.